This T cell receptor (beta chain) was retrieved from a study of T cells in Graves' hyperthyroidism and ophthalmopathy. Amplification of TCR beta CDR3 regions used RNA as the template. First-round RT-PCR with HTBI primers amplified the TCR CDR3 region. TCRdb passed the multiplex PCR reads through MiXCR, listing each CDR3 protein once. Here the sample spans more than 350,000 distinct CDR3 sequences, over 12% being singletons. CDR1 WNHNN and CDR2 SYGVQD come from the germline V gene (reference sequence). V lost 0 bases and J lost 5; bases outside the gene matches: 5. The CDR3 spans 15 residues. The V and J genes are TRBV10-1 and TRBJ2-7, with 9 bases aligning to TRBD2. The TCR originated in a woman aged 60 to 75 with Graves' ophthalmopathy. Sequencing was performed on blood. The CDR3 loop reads CASSESGTSKDEQYF. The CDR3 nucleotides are TGCGCCAGCAGTGAGTCGGGGACTAGCAAGGACGAGCAGTACTTC.